One and the same sample provided the 21 T cell receptor beta chains below, sequenced in a study of T cell clones after liver transplantation. The assay was immunoSEQ multiplex PCR, and TCRdb's table has in-frame clones only and misses some. The sample carries roughly 100,000 clones, roughly 80% recorded once. This sample comprised CD4+ T cells from blood, obtained around 50 months after liver transplant. These receptors were collected from a human patient who received a liver transplant. Part of the T cells may come from the graft donor.

This chain connects TRBV5-6 to TRBJ1-6; maybe TRBD1 (5 bases). This CDR3 has 15 residues. Trimming took off 3 bases at V and 9 bases at J, with 16 bases between the two ends. Germline assignment: CDR1 SGHDT and CDR2 YYEEEE. The chain's CDR3 is CASSSTSTAVSPLHF. CDR3 bases: TGTGCCAGCAGCTCTACTTCGACAGCGGTTTCACCCCTCCACTTT.

This clone was detected once. The chain is built from TRBV28 and TRBJ2-2; no clear D gene. Germline CDR1 MDHEN, CDR2 SYDVKM. The ends were cut back, 6 bases at V and 0 bases at J, with 2 bases in the middle. CDR3 length: 12 residues. The CDR3 loop is CASSTNTGELFF. The CDR3 nucleotides read TGTGCCAGCAGCACGAACACCGGGGAGCTGTTTTTT.

The chain recombines TRBV4-3 with TRBJ2-1; 9 positions match TRBD1. With V trimmed by 4 bases and J by 4 bases, 5 bases remained unmatched. The CDR3 contains 15 residues. Germline V gene sequence: CDR1 LGHNA, CDR2 YSLEER. This chain's CDR3 is CASSRGQGFYNEQFF. In DNA, the CDR3 is TGCGCCAGCAGCCGCGGACAGGGGTTTTACAATGAGCAGTTCTTC.

The chain carries TRBV18 and TRBJ1-5, with D perhaps TRBD1 (5 bases). Trimming shortened V by 4 bases and J by 3 bases, and 13 bases separated the two germline ends. This CDR3 comprises 15 residues. CDR1 KGHSH and CDR2 LQKENI come from the germline V gene. For the CDR3, the DNA is TGTGCCAGCTCACTAGGGACGAACTCCAATCAGCCCCAGCATTTT. This sequence encodes CASSLGTNSNQPQHF.

This clone has a single count. This chain joins TRBV5-6 and TRBJ1-5; TRBD1 might be the D (5 bases). This CDR3 is 16 amino acids long. With 4 bases removed from V and 1 base from J, the gap between germline ends came to 15 bases. Germline CDR1 reads SGHDT; CDR2 reads YYEEEE. The CDR3 is CASSRRGQISNQPQHF. CDR3 sequence (DNA): TGTGCCAGCAGCCGAAGGGGTCAGATCAGCAATCAGCCCCAGCATTTT.

The rearrangement uses TRBV20-1 and TRBJ1-2; perhaps TRBD1 as D (6 bases). The CDR3 sequence is 11 residues long. Germline V gene data show CDR1 as DFQATT and CDR2 as SNEGSKA (reference sequence). The ends were cut back, 5 bases at V and 8 bases at J, with 12 bases in the middle. CDR3 residues: CSAAQGTGYTF. The CDR3, as DNA: TGCAGTGCTGCACAGGGTACGGGCTACACCTTC.

This clone was counted once. The V call is TRBV28, the J call TRBJ1-5, with TRBD1 matching 8 bases. CDR3 size: 15 residues. CDR1 and CDR2 from the germline V gene are MDHEN and SYDVKM. V dropped 2 bases and J dropped 1; count of bases not matched to a gene: 1. The CDR3 reads CASSLQGASNQPQHF. DNA of the CDR3: TGTGCCAGCAGTTTACAGGGGGCCAGCAATCAGCCCCAGCATTTT.

The chain couples TRBV5-5 to TRBJ2-7, with a weak D call TRBD1 (6 bases). Germline V gene sequence: CDR1 SGHKS, CDR2 YYEKEE (reference sequence). The CDR3 consists of 14 residues. Trimming stripped 4 bases from V and 4 bases from J, with 15 bases between. This CDR3 reads CASSNRDTDYEQYF. The CDR3 DNA reads as TGTGCCAGCAGCAACCGGGACACGGATTACGAGCAGTACTTC.

This clone turned up a few times. The rearrangement joins TRBV2 to TRBJ1-2; 7 nucleotides match TRBD1. This CDR3 spans 14 amino acids. With 4 bases clipped from V and 3 bases from J, the junction kept 5 bases outside the gene matches. Germline V gives CDR1 SNHLY, CDR2 FYNNEI. The CDR3: CASSVEGAHYGYTF. The CDR3 bases are TGTGCCAGCAGTGTTGAGGGGGCACACTATGGCTACACCTTC.

The chain uses TRBV6-5 and TRBJ2-7, with unresolved D. There are 15 residues in the CDR3. Trimming took off 5 bases at V and 2 bases at J, with 16 bases between the two ends. Germline CDR1 MNHEY, CDR2 SVGAGI. CDR3: CASSGDGPNTYEQYF. The CDR3 nucleotides are TGTGCCAGCAGTGGGGATGGACCTAACACCTACGAGCAGTACTTC.

V and J are TRBV2 and TRBJ1-5; 8 bases are a match to TRBD1. From germline, CDR1 is SNHLY and CDR2 FYNNEI. The V segment lost 6 bases and the J segment 9 bases; nucleotides outside the gene matches: 7. The CDR3 sequence is 13 residues long. The DNA for the CDR3 is TGTGCCAGCAGCAGGGGGCCAAGGGCGCCCCAGCATTTT. This encodes CASSRGPRAPQHF.

The chain employs TRBV18 and TRBJ1-2; D possibly corresponds to TRBD1 (6 bases). CDR1 KGHSH and CDR2 LQKENI come from the germline V gene. Trimming removed 4 bases from V and 6 bases from J, with 15 bases in between. This CDR3 spans 14 amino acids. CDR3 protein: CASSQTWDTDGYTF. CDR3 coding DNA: TGTGCCAGCTCACAGACCTGGGACACCGATGGCTACACCTTC.

V usage is TRBV28 and J usage is TRBJ1-5; 8 positions match TRBD1. Trimming at V came to 2 bases and at J to 2 bases, leaving 11 bases not matched to a gene. This CDR3 spans 18 amino acids. The germline CDR1 and CDR2 sequences are MDHEN and SYDVKM. CDR3 nucleotide sequence: TGTGCCAGCAGTTTAGTGGGACAGGTCTTAGGAGGCAATCAGCCCCAGCATTTT. Its protein product is CASSLVGQVLGGNQPQHF.

The genes are TRBV28 and TRBJ2-7; 9 bases fit TRBD2. CDR3 length: 15 residues. Trimming took 2 bases from V and 1 from J; bases not matched to a gene: 3. In germline, CDR1 is MDHEN, CDR2 SYDVKM. The CDR3 DNA is TGTGCCAGCAGTTTAAGCCTAGCGGGGTCCTACGAGCAGTACTTC. It codes for CASSLSLAGSYEQYF.

The chain uses TRBV2 and TRBJ2-7, with D unclear. V lost 1 base and J 6 bases, leaving 10 bases between the germline ends. Looked up from germline, CDR1 is SNHLY and CDR2 is FYNNEI. This CDR3 is 13 amino acids long. CDR3 amino acids: CASSEGWGGEQYF. CDR3 DNA sequence: TGTGCCAGCAGTGAAGGATGGGGTGGCGAGCAGTACTTC.

This CDR3 is CAWSYSSYEQYF. CDR3 DNA: TGTGCCTGGAGTTATTCTTCCTACGAGCAGTACTTC. J is TRBJ2-7 and V is TRBV30; no definite D call. The CDR3 is made up of 12 amino acids. The V end was cut by 2 bases, the J end by 1 base, with 6 bases between. CDR1 and CDR2 from the germline V gene are GTSNPN and SVGIG (reference sequence).

The V call is TRBV6-5, the J call TRBJ2-5; 7 nucleotides line up with TRBD1. The CDR3 covers 15 residues. Germline V lookup: CDR1 MNHEY, CDR2 SVGAGI. J lost 0 bases, V lost 4 bases, and 5 bases had no gene match. The CDR3 here is CASSFYRGYQETQYF. CDR3 sequence (DNA): TGTGCCAGCAGTTTCTACAGGGGTTACCAAGAGACCCAGTACTTC.

V and J are TRBV6-5 and TRBJ2-6, with D unclear. Germline-derived CDR1 and CDR2 are MNHEY and SVGAGI. The CDR3 consists of 15 residues. Between the trimmed V and J ends, which lost 5 bases and 0 bases, there was a span of 8 bases. In nucleotides, the CDR3 is TGTGCCAGCAGTACTAAGGGCTCTGGGGCCAACGTCCTGACTTTC. Encoded protein: CASSTKGSGANVLTF.

This clone appeared once. The CDR3: CASSLRGPRKETQYF. The DNA of the CDR3 is TGTGCCAGCAGCTTACGGGGGCCGAGAAAAGAGACCCAGTACTTC. The chain is built from TRBV7-9 and TRBJ2-5; D assignment may be TRBD1 or TRBD2 (6 bases each). With 2 bases removed from V and 3 bases from J, the gap between germline ends came to 13 bases. This CDR3 contains 15 residues. Germline V CDR1 and CDR2: SEHNR, FQNEAQ (reference sequence).

This chain joins TRBV11-2 and TRBJ1-4; no reliable D call. The V and J ends lost 5 bases and 6 bases respectively, with 16 bases between them. The CDR3 has 15 residues. The germline gives CDR1 SGHAT, CDR2 FQNNGV. Written as DNA, the CDR3 is TGTGCCAGCAGCCCAGGCTCAAAGGCGGATGAAAAACTGTTTTTT. Translating it yields CASSPGSKADEKLFF. Full variable domain (outside the CDR3, taken from reference TRBV11-2 and TRBJ1-4): EAGVAQSPRYKIIEKRQSVAFWCNPISGHATLYWYQQILGQGPKLLIQFQNNGVVDDSQLPKDRFSAERLKGVDSTLKIQPAKLEDSAVYLCASSPGSKADEKLFFGSGTQLSVL.

This chain joins TRBV25-1 and TRBJ2-1, with D perhaps matching TRBD1 (7 bases). The CDR3 is made up of 16 amino acids. Germline V lookup: CDR1 MGHDK, CDR2 SYGVNS. Between the trimmed V and J ends, which lost 3 bases and 3 bases, there was a span of 15 bases. CDR3 DNA: TGTGCCAGCAGTGACGATGGAGGGGGCAGCTACAATGAGCAGTTCTTC. The encoded protein is CASSDDGGGSYNEQFF.